These T cell receptor beta chains were read from a single sample in a study of vaccination and CD4 T cells after COVID-19. Antigens for these TCRs are unknown. One entry per CDR3 protein, called by TCRdb with MiXCR from the PCR reads. The table lists some 16,000 distinct CDR3 sequences, 52% of them singletons. Sequences were derived from CD4+ T cells from blood, cultured in vitro, sampled before SARS-CoV-2 vaccination. The receptors were gathered from a human donor who had recovered from COVID-19. Each CDR3 is given with its conserved first and last residue. A D gene is named only where the DNA matches it firmly. Some rows mark clone size as missing; the rest say once, few, many or name a class of expanded clone.

j_call	v_call	d_call	clone_size	cdr3_aa	cdr3_nt
TRBJ2-2	TRBV24-1	NA	NA	CATKGPNTGELFF	TGTGCCACCAAAGGGCCGAACACCGGGGAGCTGTTTTTT
TRBJ1-4	TRBV20-1	TRBD1	NA	CSAKTNRGTNEKLFF	TGCAGTGCTAAAACCAACAGGGGCACTAATGAAAAACTGTTTTTT
TRBJ2-5	TRBV5-4	TRBD1	few	CASSPRAVGTGKETQYF	TGTGCCAGCAGCCCTCGTGCTGTCGGGACAGGGAAAGAGACCCAGTACTTC
TRBJ1-2	TRBV20-1	TRBD1	few	CSARDWTGGQGYTF	TGCAGTGCTAGAGATTGGACCGGGGGACAGGGCTACACCTTC
TRBJ2-5	TRBV11-3	NA	NA	CASSGRRGETQYF	TGTGCCAGCAGCGGGAGGAGAGGGGAGACCCAGTACTTC
TRBJ2-5	TRBV20-1	TRBD2	NA	CSARGGGRETQYF	TGCAGTGCTAGAGGGGGAGGGAGGGAGACCCAGTACTTC
TRBJ2-2	TRBV20-1	NA	NA	CSARDPMGGELFF	TGCAGTGCTAGAGATCCAATGGGCGGGGAGCTGTTTTTT
TRBJ1-1	TRBV6-5	NA	NA	CASSYSRGDTEAFF	TGTGCCAGCAGTTACTCCAGGGGTGACACTGAAGCTTTCTTT
TRBJ2-3	TRBV28	TRBD2	NA	CASSPTGLAGVTDTQYF	TGTGCCAGCAGTCCGACGGGACTAGCGGGAGTAACAGATACGCAGTATTTT
TRBJ2-7	TRBV27	NA	NA	CASSPRTSYEQYF	TGTGCCAGCAGCCCAAGGACCTCCTACGAGCAGTACTTC
TRBJ1-5	TRBV5-5	NA	once	CASSLRNQGAGNQPQHF	TGTGCCAGCAGCTTGAGGAATCAGGGTGCGGGCAATCAGCCCCAGCATTTT
TRBJ1-2	TRBV11-2	NA	NA	CASSWTENYGYTF	TGTGCCAGCAGCTGGACCGAGAACTATGGCTACACCTTC
TRBJ1-2	TRBV6-1	NA	few	CASSRRGGILYGYTF	TGTGCCAGCAGTAGGAGGGGAGGGATCCTCTATGGCTACACCTTC
TRBJ2-3	TRBV27	TRBD2	NA	CASSPRLAGGHGDTQYF	TGTGCCAGCAGTCCGAGACTAGCGGGGGGGCATGGAGATACGCAGTATTTT
TRBJ1-2	TRBV15	TRBD1	NA	CATSRDIRQGPSDGYTF	TGTGCCACCAGCAGAGATATCCGACAGGGGCCCTCCGATGGCTACACCTTC
TRBJ2-5	TRBV5-1	NA	NA	CASSLGPGEETQYF	TGCGCCAGCAGCTTGGGTCCGGGGGAAGAGACCCAGTACTTC
TRBJ2-7	TRBV19	TRBD2	NA	CASSTGTSNQQYF	TGTGCCAGTAGTACCGGGACTAGCAATCAGCAGTACTTC
TRBJ1-2	TRBV28	NA	once	CASQENYGYTF	TGTGCCAGCCAAGAGAACTATGGCTACACCTTC
TRBJ2-5	TRBV18	NA	NA	CASSPLGVGTQYF	TGTGCCAGCTCACCACTTGGGGTCGGGACCCAGTACTTC
TRBJ1-5	TRBV19	NA	once	CASSPGTSQPQHF	TGTGCCAGTAGTCCGGGGACTTCCCAGCCCCAGCATTTT